Each of the 24 T cell receptor beta chains below was sequenced from the same sample in a study of T cell repertoires in cytomegalovirus infection. No antigen has been identified for these receptors. TCRdb analysed the reads with MiXCR anew, one entry per CDR3 protein. The sample records about a million distinct CDR3 sequences, 31% being singletons. The specimen was cultured CD8+ T cells from PBMCs, collected from culture after CMV antigen stimulation. Every receptor here comes from a human donor in good health (CMV status not recorded). Some clones in this sample may be carry-over from other donors' samples.

The sample holds many counts of this clonotype. The chain has TRBV6-1 and TRBJ2-3, with TRBD2 matching 9 bases. This CDR3 comprises 17 residues. Losses at the gene ends were 4 bases for V and 0 bases for J; bases not matched to a gene: 8. The germline CDR1 and CDR2 sequences are MNHNS and SASEGT. The CDR3, as DNA: TGTGCCAGCAGTGGCCCTAGCGGGGTACTTAGCACAGATACGCAGTATTTT. The encoded protein is CASSGPSGVLSTDTQYF.

The chain employs TRBV6-2 or TRBV6-3 and TRBJ2-7, with D maybe TRBD1 (6 bases). V was cut by 2 bases and J by 5 bases, with 13 bases left in between. This CDR3 comprises 14 residues. The V gene's germline CDR1 is MNHEY and CDR2 SVGEGT. The DNA for the CDR3 is TGTGCCAGCAGTTACGAACAGGGTACCCACGAGCAGTACGTC. As protein: CASSYEQGTHEQYV.

Note on this clonotype: Its ends do not fully match the called genes, so a read error is possible. The chain is built from TRBV7-6 and TRBJ2-2; D perhaps matches TRBD1 (6 bases). Germline CDR1 is SGHVS and CDR2 is FNYEAQ. This CDR3 has 14 residues. DNA for the CDR3: TGTGCTAGCAGCCTCGAAGGGGGATCCGGGGAGCTGTTTTTT. The encoded protein is CASSLEGGSGELFF.

V usage is TRBV27 and J usage is TRBJ2-7; TRBD1 is a possible D gene (6 bases). This CDR3 region has 13 residues. CDR1 MNHEY and CDR2 SMNVEV come from the germline V gene (reference sequence). Trimming cost V 5 bases and J 3 bases, with 11 bases left between them. The CDR3 DNA sequence: TGTGCCAGCAGTAGGGGACATGACTACGAGCAGTACGTC. Its protein product is CASSRGHDYEQYV.

The rearrangement joins TRBV6-1 to TRBJ1-1; no definite D call. The CDR3 has 14 amino acids. Trimming removed 10 bases from V and 2 bases from J, with 17 bases in between. The germline CDR1 and CDR2 sequences are MNHNS and SASEGT. The CDR3 region has the DNA TGTGCCACCTTGGACGGGTCTCAAAACACTGAAGCTTTCTTT. Its protein is CATLDGSQNTEAFF.

This clonotype showed up just a few times. The rearrangement links TRBV27 to TRBJ2-3; D is uncertain. Trimming took 4 bases from V and 0 from J, leaving 14 bases between them. The germline CDR1 and CDR2 sequences are MNHEY and SMNVEV (reference sequence). The CDR3 covers 16 residues. The CDR3, as DNA: TGTGCCAGCAGTTCCCCGGACGGTGATAGCACAGATACGCAGTATTTT. It is translated as CASSSPDGDSTDTQYF.

The table lists this clonotype with many counts. CDR3 nucleotides: TGTGCCAGCAGTTACGGGGCCAATCAGCCCCAGCATTTT. Translated, it gives CASSYGANQPQHF. The V call is TRBV6-2 or TRBV6-3, the J call TRBJ1-5; weak D call: TRBD1 (5 bases). Trimming cost V 2 bases and J 3 bases, with 5 bases left between them. The germline V gene encodes CDR1 MNHEY and CDR2 SVGEGT. This CDR3 comprises 13 residues.

This rearrangement joins TRBV6-1 to TRBJ1-6; TRBD1 agrees at 9 bases. Germline CDR1 reads MNHNS; CDR2 reads SASEGT. Trimming cost V 4 bases and J 6 bases; bases outside gene matches: 7. CDR3 length equals 16 residues. DNA of the CDR3: TGTGCCAGCAGTGTGGGACAGGGAGTTTCTAATTCACCCCTCCACTTT. Translating it yields CASSVGQGVSNSPLHF.

This clonotype has at least ten counts. The rearrangement links TRBV7-6 to TRBJ1-3; TRBD1 agrees at 7 bases. Germline V gives CDR1 SGHVS, CDR2 FNYEAQ. This CDR3 is built from 15 residues. V dropped 5 bases and J dropped 8; count of bases not matched to a gene: 12. The CDR3 loop is CASSLQGSKWDTIYF. In DNA, the CDR3 is TGTGCCAGCAGCCTACAGGGGTCCAAATGGGACACCATATATTTT.

The chain links TRBV7-9 to TRBJ2-5; 8 nucleotides align to TRBD1. Germline-derived CDR1 and CDR2 are SEHNR and FQNEAQ (reference sequence). The CDR3 extends over 13 amino acids. J gave up 4 bases and V 10 bases, and 8 bases lay outside the gene matches. The CDR3 spells CATLWTGRETQYF. In DNA, the CDR3 is TGTGCCACCCTCTGGACAGGGAGAGAGACCCAGTACTTC.

The rearrangement links TRBV24-1 to TRBJ2-6; D gene ambiguous. The V end was cut by 4 bases, the J end by 0 bases, with 9 bases between. Germline CDR1 and CDR2: KGHDR and SFDVKD. There are 16 residues in the CDR3. CDR3 residues: CATSDFRSSGANVLTF. The CDR3 nucleotides read TGTGCCACCAGTGACTTCCGGAGCTCTGGGGCCAACGTCCTGACTTTC.

The sample holds a few counts of this clonotype. The J gene is TRBJ1-5, the V gene TRBV6-6, with 7 nucleotides matching TRBD1. The J segment lost 4 bases and the V segment lost 7 bases, leaving 10 bases of the junction unmatched. CDR1 is MNHNY and CDR2 is SVGAGI in the germline V gene (reference sequence). CDR3 size: 15 residues. The CDR3 DNA sequence: TGTGCCAGCATCGAGTCAGGGGGGGGAAATCAGCCCCAGCATTTT. Translation: CASIESGGGNQPQHF.

There are a few counts of this clonotype. The J gene is TRBJ2-2, the V gene TRBV25-1, with TRBD1 matching 10 bases. With 4 bases clipped from V and 0 bases from J, the junction kept 8 bases outside the gene matches. Per the germline V gene, CDR1 is MGHDK and CDR2 is SYGVNS. CDR3 size: 18 residues. The CDR3 DNA follows: TGTGCCAGCAGTGGGTGGGACAGGGGTCACCCGAACACCGGGGAGCTGTTTTTT. Translating it yields CASSGWDRGHPNTGELFF.

This clonotype occurred a few times. The chain joins TRBV12-3 or TRBV12-4 to TRBJ2-5; tentative D call: TRBD1 (5 bases). V shed 8 bases and J shed 4 bases, with 17 bases lying between them. The CDR3 length is 14 residues. The CDR3 is CASGVNRNPETQYF. The CDR3 DNA reads TGTGCCAGCGGAGTGAACAGGAACCCAGAGACCCAGTACTTC.

In its sample, this clonotype was seen a few times. The chain uses TRBV19 and TRBJ1-2, with a weak D call TRBD1 (5 bases). This CDR3 region has 13 residues. Germline CDR1 reads LNHDA; CDR2 reads SQIVND (reference sequence). With 9 bases removed from V and 4 bases from J, the gap between germline ends came to 15 bases. The CDR3 sequence: CASPGRAIYGYTF. In DNA form, the CDR3 reads TGTGCCAGCCCAGGGCGGGCTATCTATGGCTACACCTTC.

J is TRBJ1-4 and V is TRBV25-1; TRBD1 matches at 9 bases. This CDR3 has 14 amino acids. Germline CDR1 is MGHDK and CDR2 is SYGVNS. V shed 10 bases, J shed 4 bases, and the junction held 7 bases outside the gene matches. CDR3 region: CATRDRVGNEKLFF. CDR3 sequence (DNA): TGTGCCACCCGGGACAGGGTCGGTAATGAAAAACTGTTTTTT. The full variable domain, with the rest looked up from reference TRBV25-1 and TRBJ1-4, is EADIYQTPRYLVIGTGKKITLECSQTMGHDKMYWYQQDPGMELHLIHYSYGVNSTEKGDLSSESTVSRIRTEHFPLTLESARPSHTSQYLCATRDRVGNEKLFFGSGTQLSVL.

This clonotype was detected a few times. This chain uses TRBV5-6 with TRBJ2-5, with D possibly TRBD1 on 5 matching bases. Germline lookup yields CDR1 SGHDT and CDR2 YYEEEE. The germline V and J ends were trimmed by 2 bases and 1 base, with 9 bases remaining between them. The CDR3 totals 14 residues. The CDR3 DNA reads TGTGCCAGCAGCTTAGGACACCCCCAAGAGACCCAGTACTTC. It translates to CASSLGHPQETQYF.

This clonotype was found a few times. The chain couples TRBV6-6 to TRBJ1-5, with 7 bases identical to TRBD1. The CDR3 runs 15 residues. Germline V CDR1 and CDR2: MNHNY, SVGAGI (reference sequence). J lost 0 bases, V lost 2 bases, and 1 base had no gene match. CDR3 in DNA: TGTGCCAGCAGTTACACAGGGGATAGCAATCAGCCCCAGCATTTT. Its protein is CASSYTGDSNQPQHF.

This clonotype was detected a few times. V usage is TRBV28 and J usage is TRBJ1-2, with D unresolved. CDR3 length equals 13 residues. CDR1 MDHEN and CDR2 SYDVKM come from the germline V gene. V was clipped by 6 bases and J by 4 bases, with 12 bases between them. CDR3 amino acids: CASSVKGIYGYTF. For the CDR3, the DNA is TGTGCCAGCAGCGTCAAGGGAATCTATGGCTACACCTTC.

This clonotype was seen a handful of times. The CDR3 here is CASSRPREHGELFF. In nucleotides, the CDR3 is TGTGCCAGCAGCCGGCCCAGGGAGCACGGGGAGCTGTTTTTT. The chain combines TRBV7-9 with TRBJ2-2, with D tentatively TRBD1 or TRBD2 (5 bases each). Trimming pared 5 bases from V and 7 bases from J, leaving 14 bases between. Per the germline V gene, CDR1 is SEHNR and CDR2 is FQNEAQ (reference sequence). This CDR3 spans 14 amino acids.

This clonotype was seen only a few times. The chain couples TRBV7-3 to TRBJ2-5, with D tentatively TRBD1 (6 bases). In germline, CDR1 is SGHTA, CDR2 FQGTGA. The V end was cut by 1 base, the J end by 4 bases, with 7 bases between. The CDR3 spans 13 residues. The DNA of the CDR3 is TGTGCCAGCAGCTTAATAGGGGGAGAGACCCAGTACTTC. Amino acid sequence: CASSLIGGETQYF.

The V gene is TRBV27, the J gene TRBJ1-1; no definite D call. Per the germline V gene, CDR1 is MNHEY and CDR2 is SMNVEV (reference sequence). The V gene lost 6 bases and the J gene lost 4 bases, with 12 bases spanning the gap. The CDR3 contains 13 residues. CDR3: CASSLRVGTEAFF. The CDR3 coding sequence is TGTGCCAGCAGCTTAAGGGTGGGCACTGAAGCTTTCTTT.

This clonotype was detected ten times or more. V gene TRBV7-2 combines with J gene TRBJ1-2, with D perhaps TRBD1 (5 bases). CDR1 and CDR2 from the germline V gene are SGHTA and FQGNSA. The V end was cut by 5 bases, the J end by 4 bases, with 14 bases between. This CDR3 contains 14 residues. The CDR3 sequence: CASSADRLAYGYTF. The CDR3 nucleotides read TGTGCCAGCAGCGCCGACAGACTAGCCTATGGCTACACCTTC.

The chain combines TRBV7-6 with TRBJ2-3; the D gene is possibly TRBD1 (6 bases). The CDR3 runs to 16 residues. CDR1 SGHVS and CDR2 FNYEAQ come from the germline V gene. V lost 3 bases and J 7 bases, leaving 20 bases between the germline ends. Here the CDR3 DNA reads TGTGCCAGCAGCTTGGGCAGGGGCCTAGAGAGGTATACGCAGTATTTT. As protein: CASSLGRGLERYTQYF.